The following is a TCR beta chain sequence with its context. The record originates from a study of cytomegalovirus exposure and HLA in healthy donors. CDR1 is SGHRS and CDR2 is YFSETQ in the germline V gene. The CDR3 is 15 amino acids. Both 60 Vbeta primers and 13 Jbeta primers went into the PCR. The assay was immunoSEQ multiplex PCR, and TCRdb's table has in-frame clones only and misses some. The table records some 210,000 clones, 70% to 80% of them present only once. The V gene is TRBV5-1, the J gene TRBJ2-5, with 8 nucleotides matching TRBD2. The closer fit of TRBJ2-7 to the DNA end suggests the J call may be wrong. This clonotype originated in a male donor in good health and CMV-seronegative. Sequenced: PBMCs. Written as DNA, the CDR3 is TGCGCCAGCAGCTTGGGTTTGGGACTAGCCTACGAGCAGTACTTC. Its translation is CASSLGLGLAYEQYF.